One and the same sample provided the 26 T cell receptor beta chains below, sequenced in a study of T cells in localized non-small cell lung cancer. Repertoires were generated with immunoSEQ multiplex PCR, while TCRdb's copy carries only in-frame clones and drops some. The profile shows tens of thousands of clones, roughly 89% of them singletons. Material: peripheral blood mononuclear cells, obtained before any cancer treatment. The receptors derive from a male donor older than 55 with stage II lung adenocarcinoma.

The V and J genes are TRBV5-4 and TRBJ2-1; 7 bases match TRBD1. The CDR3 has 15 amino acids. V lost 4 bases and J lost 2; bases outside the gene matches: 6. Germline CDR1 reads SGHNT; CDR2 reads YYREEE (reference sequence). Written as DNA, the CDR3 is TGTGCCAGCAGCCTCACGGGACAGACCTACAATGAGCAGTTCTTC. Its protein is CASSLTGQTYNEQFF.

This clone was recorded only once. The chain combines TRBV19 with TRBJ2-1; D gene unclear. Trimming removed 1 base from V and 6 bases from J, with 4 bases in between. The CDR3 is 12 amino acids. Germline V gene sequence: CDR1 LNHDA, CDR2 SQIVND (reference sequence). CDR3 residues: CASSIGSNEQFF. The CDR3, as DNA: TGTGCCAGTAGTATAGGGAGCAATGAGCAGTTCTTC.

CDR3 in DNA: TGTGCCAGCAGCGCCCTCAATCGGGACAGAACCTATGGCTACACCTTC. Protein: CASSALNRDRTYGYTF. The gene calls are TRBV9 and TRBJ1-2, with 7 positions matching TRBD1. The CDR3 length is 16 residues. Trimming cost V 3 bases and J 4 bases; bases outside gene matches: 12. In germline, CDR1 is SGDLS, CDR2 YYNGEE.

The CDR3 region is CASSQVGQISNQPQHF. The CDR3 nucleotides read TGTGCCAGCAGCCAAGTTGGACAGATTAGCAATCAGCCCCAGCATTTT. This chain links TRBV4-2 with TRBJ1-5; perhaps TRBD1 as D (6 bases). CDR3 length equals 16 residues. V dropped 1 base and J dropped 0 bases, with 10 bases sitting between them. Germline CDR1 is LGHNA and CDR2 is YNFKEQ.

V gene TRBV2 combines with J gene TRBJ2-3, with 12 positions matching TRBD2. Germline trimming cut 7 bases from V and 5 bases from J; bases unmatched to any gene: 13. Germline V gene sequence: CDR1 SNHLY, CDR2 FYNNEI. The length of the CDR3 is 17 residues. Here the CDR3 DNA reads TGTGCCAGCAATTCCGGGACTAGCGGGTCTCGGGTAGATACGCAGTATTTT. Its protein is CASNSGTSGSRVDTQYF.

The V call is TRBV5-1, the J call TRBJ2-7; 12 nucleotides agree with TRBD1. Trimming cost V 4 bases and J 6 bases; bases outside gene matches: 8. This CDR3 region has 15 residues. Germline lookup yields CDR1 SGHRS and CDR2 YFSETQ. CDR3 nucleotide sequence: TGCGCCAGCAGCGGGGGGACAGGGGGCTGGCTCGAGCAGTACTTC. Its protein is CASSGGTGGWLEQYF.

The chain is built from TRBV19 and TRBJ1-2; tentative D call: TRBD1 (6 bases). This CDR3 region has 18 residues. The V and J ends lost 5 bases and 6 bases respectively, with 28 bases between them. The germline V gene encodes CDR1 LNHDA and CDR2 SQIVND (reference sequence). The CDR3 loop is CASSPPGRRARGSDGYTF. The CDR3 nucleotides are TGTGCCAGTAGTCCTCCGGGCCGGAGGGCCAGGGGTAGTGATGGCTACACCTTC.

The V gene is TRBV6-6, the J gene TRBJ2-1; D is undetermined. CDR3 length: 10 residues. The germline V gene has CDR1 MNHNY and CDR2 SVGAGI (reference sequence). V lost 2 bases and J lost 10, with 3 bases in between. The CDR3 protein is CASSYREQFF. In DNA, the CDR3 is TGTGCCAGCAGTTACAGAGAGCAGTTCTTC.

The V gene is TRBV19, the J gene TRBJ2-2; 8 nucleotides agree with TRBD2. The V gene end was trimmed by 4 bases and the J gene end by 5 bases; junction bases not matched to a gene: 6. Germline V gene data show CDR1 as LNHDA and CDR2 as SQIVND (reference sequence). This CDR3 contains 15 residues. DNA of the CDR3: TGTGCCAGTAGTAGGGGACTAGTAGGTACCGGGGAGCTGTTTTTT. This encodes CASSRGLVGTGELFF.

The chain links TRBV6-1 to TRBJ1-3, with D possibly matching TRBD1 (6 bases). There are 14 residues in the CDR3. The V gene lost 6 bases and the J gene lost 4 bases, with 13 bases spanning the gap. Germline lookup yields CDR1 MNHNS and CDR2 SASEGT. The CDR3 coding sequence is TGTGCCAGCAGACCGACAGGAGAGGGAAACACCATATATTTT. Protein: CASRPTGEGNTIYF.

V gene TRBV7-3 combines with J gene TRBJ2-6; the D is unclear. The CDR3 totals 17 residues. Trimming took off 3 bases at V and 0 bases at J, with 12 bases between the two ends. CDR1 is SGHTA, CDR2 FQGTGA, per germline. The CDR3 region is CASSFSRVVSGANVLTF. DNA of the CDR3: TGTGCCAGCAGCTTCAGTCGTGTCGTCTCTGGGGCCAACGTCCTGACTTTC.

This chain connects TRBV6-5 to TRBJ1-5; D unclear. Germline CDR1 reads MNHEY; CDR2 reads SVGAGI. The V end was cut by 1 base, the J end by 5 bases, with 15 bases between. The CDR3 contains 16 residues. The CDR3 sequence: CASSYYRPGGHQPQHF. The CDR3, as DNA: TGTGCCAGCAGTTACTATCGGCCCGGAGGGCATCAGCCCCAGCATTTT.

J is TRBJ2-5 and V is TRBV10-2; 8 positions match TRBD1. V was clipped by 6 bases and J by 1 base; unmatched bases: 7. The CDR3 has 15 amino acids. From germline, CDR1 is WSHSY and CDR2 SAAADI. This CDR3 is CASRYAGTGQETQYF. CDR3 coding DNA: TGCGCCAGCAGGTACGCCGGGACAGGCCAAGAGACCCAGTACTTC.

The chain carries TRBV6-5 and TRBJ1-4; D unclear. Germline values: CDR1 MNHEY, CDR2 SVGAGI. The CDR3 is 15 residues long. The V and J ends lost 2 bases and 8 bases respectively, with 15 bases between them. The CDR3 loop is CASSYTGLREEKLFF. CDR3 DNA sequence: TGTGCCAGCAGTTACACCGGTCTTAGAGAAGAAAAACTGTTTTTT.

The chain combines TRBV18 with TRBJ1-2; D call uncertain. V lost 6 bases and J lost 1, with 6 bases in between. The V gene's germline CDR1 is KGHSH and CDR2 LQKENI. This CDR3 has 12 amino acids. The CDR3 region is CASSPYNYGYTF. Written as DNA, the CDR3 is TGTGCCAGCTCCCCATATAACTATGGCTACACCTTC.

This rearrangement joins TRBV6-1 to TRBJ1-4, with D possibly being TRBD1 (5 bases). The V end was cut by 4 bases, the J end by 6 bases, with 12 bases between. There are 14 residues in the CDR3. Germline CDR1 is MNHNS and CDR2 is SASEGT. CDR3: CASSARDRDEKLFF. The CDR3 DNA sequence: TGTGCCAGCAGTGCCCGGGACCGAGATGAAAAACTGTTTTTT.

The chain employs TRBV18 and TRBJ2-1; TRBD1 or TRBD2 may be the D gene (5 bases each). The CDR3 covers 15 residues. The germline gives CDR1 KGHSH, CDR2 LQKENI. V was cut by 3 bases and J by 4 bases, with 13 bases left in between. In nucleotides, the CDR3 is TGTGCCAGCTCACCGGGGACGGCCAATTACAATGAGCAGTTCTTC. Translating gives CASSPGTANYNEQFF.

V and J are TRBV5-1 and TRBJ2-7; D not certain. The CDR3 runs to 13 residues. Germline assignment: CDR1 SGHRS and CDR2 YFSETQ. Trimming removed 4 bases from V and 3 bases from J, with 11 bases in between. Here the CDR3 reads CASSPGSFYEQYF. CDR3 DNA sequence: TGCGCCAGCAGCCCCGGGTCGTTCTACGAGCAGTACTTC.

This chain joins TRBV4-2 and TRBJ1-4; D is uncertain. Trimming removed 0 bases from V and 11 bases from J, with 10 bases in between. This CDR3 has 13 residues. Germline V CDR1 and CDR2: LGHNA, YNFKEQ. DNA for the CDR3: TGTGCCAGCAGCCAAGATCTGGGGAGCAAACTGTTTTTT. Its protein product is CASSQDLGSKLFF.

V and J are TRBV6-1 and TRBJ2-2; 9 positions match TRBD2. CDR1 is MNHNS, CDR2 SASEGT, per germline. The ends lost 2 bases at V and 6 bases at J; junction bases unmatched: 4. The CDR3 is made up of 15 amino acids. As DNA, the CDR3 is TGTGCCAGCAGTGAAACTAGCGGGTCCGCCGGGGAGCTGTTTTTT. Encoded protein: CASSETSGSAGELFF.

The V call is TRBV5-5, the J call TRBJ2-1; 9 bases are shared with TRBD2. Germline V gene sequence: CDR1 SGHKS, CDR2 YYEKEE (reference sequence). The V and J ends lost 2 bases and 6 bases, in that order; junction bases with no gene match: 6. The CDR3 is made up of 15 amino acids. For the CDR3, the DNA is TGTGCCAGCAGCTTTTCCCGGACTAGCGTCAATGAGCAGTTCTTC. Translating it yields CASSFSRTSVNEQFF. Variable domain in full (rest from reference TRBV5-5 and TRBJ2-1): DAGVTQSPTHLIKTRGQQVTLRCSPISGHKSVSWYQQVLGQGPQFIFQYYEKEERGRGNFPDRFSARQFPNYSSELNVNALLLGDSALYLCASSFSRTSVNEQFFGPGTRLTVL.

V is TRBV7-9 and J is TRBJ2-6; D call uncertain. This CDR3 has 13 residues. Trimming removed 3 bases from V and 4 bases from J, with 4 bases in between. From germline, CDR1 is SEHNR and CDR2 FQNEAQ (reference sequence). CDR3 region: CASSFGGANVLTF. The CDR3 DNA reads TGTGCCAGCAGCTTTGGGGGGGCCAACGTCCTGACTTTC. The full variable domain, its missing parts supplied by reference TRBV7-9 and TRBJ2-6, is DTGVSQNPRHKITKRGQNVTFRCDPISEHNRLYWYRQTLGQGPEFLTYFQNEAQLEKSRLLSDRFSAERPKGSFSTLEIQRTEQGDSAMYLCASSFGGANVLTFGAGSRLTVL.

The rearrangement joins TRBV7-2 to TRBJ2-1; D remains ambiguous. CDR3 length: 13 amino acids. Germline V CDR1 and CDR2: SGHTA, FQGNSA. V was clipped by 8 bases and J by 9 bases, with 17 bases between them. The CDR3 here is CASAPSSPGEQFF. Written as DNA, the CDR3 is TGTGCCAGCGCCCCCTCTAGTCCGGGTGAGCAGTTCTTC.

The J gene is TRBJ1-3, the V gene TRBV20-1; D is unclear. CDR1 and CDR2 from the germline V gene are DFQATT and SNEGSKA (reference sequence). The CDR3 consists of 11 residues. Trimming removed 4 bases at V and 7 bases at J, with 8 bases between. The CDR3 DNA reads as TGCAGTGCTACAAAAGCGAACACCATATATTTT. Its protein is CSATKANTIYF.

The CDR3 loop is CAISPRGESTDTQYF. The CDR3 nucleotides are TGTGCCATCAGCCCCCGCGGGGAAAGCACAGATACGCAGTATTTT. The chain couples TRBV10-3 to TRBJ2-3; D may be TRBD2 (6 bases). This CDR3 spans 15 amino acids. The V end lost 6 bases, the J end lost 0 bases, and 13 bases lay between the germline ends. CDR1 is ENHRY, CDR2 SYGVKD, per germline.

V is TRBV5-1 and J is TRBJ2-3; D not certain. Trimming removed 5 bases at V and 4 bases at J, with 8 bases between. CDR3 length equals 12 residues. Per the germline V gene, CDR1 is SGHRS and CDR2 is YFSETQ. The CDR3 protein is CASSVASDTQYF. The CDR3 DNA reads TGCGCCAGCAGTGTAGCATCAGATACGCAGTATTTT.